The next 17 T cell receptor beta chains were all read from a single sample in a study of T-cell memory formation after mild COVID-19 (dated by TCRdb to the early 2020s). Library preparation was by 5' RACE. The data were produced on an Illumina NovaSeq 6000. TCRdb reprocessed the public reads (quality trimming at Q25 with fastp, clone calling with MiXCR) and kept in-frame beta chains. One record per CDR3 amino acid sequence lists the most common genes and DNA. The sample contains about 170,000 distinct CDR3 sequences, 10% to 15% of them found a single time. The ten most abundant clones make up approximately 3.4% of the sample. Source material: PBMCs or a T cell subset sorted from them (not recorded which). The receptors originated from a man aged 18 to 29 who had mild COVID-19 (a few samples of this study predate the infection). The sample titles of this study are shuffled in the database, so cell type and time point are left out; the donor was told from shared clones.

About this clonotype: This may be a read error, as it is one base from a much larger clone. V usage is TRBV12-3 or TRBV12-4 and J usage is TRBJ2-3; D is perhaps TRBD2 (5 bases). Deletions cut 3 bases from V and 5 bases from J, with 12 bases between. CDR3 length equals 14 residues. The CDR3 loop is CASSFNSVGDTQYF. The DNA of the CDR3 is TGTGCCAGCAGTTTTAATAGCGTGGGAGATACGCAGTATTTT.

There are a few counts of this clonotype. The gene calls are TRBV29-1 and TRBJ2-3, with D tentatively TRBD1 or TRBD2 (6 bases each). This CDR3 is 15 amino acids long. The V gene lost 8 bases and the J gene lost 2 bases, with 20 bases spanning the gap. Germline assignment: CDR1 SQVTM and CDR2 ANQGSEA. The CDR3 sequence: CSFVGVGGLTDTQYF. DNA of the CDR3: TGCAGCTTCGTTGGGGTAGGGGGGCTCACAGATACGCAGTATTTT.

This clonotype was found a few times. The DNA of the CDR3 is TGTGCCTGGAAAGTTCGACAGGGCTACGAGCAGTACTTC. This codes for CAWKVRQGYEQYF. The V gene is TRBV30, the J gene TRBJ2-7; the match to TRBD1 covers 7 bases. Trimming cost V 4 bases and J 3 bases; bases outside gene matches: 6. Germline-derived CDR1 and CDR2 are GTSNPN and SVGIG (reference sequence). CDR3 length: 13 amino acids. The full variable domain, completed using reference TRBV30 and TRBJ2-7, is SQTIHQWPATLVQPVGSPLSLECTVEGTSNPNLYWYRQAAGRGLQLLFYSVGIGQISSEVPQNLSASRPQDRQFILSSKKLLLSDSGFYLCAWKVRQGYEQYFGPGTRLTVT.

This clonotype appeared a few times. The J gene is TRBJ2-5, the V gene TRBV2; weak D call: TRBD2 (6 bases). The CDR3 sequence is 14 residues long. V shed 6 bases and J shed 2 bases, with 13 bases lying between them. Germline V lookup: CDR1 SNHLY, CDR2 FYNNEI. The CDR3 nucleotides read TGTGCCAGCAGGGGAGGCGACTGGCAAGAGACCCAGTACTTC. Its protein is CASRGGDWQETQYF.

This chain uses TRBV4-3 with TRBJ1-3; D gene unclear. The CDR3 has 17 amino acids. CDR1 and CDR2 (germline): LGHNA, YSLEER. Trimming shortened V by 0 bases and J by 8 bases, and 20 bases separated the two germline ends. CDR3 sequence reads: CASSQEMALPSGDTIYF. CDR3 in DNA: TGCGCCAGCAGCCAAGAGATGGCGCTGCCTTCCGGGGACACCATATATTTT.

The gene calls are TRBV12-3 or TRBV12-4 and TRBJ2-5, with TRBD1 matching over 8 bases. Unmatched junction bases numbered 3, after V lost 7 bases and J lost 2 bases. This CDR3 contains 13 residues. CDR3 protein: CASTDREQETQYF. The CDR3 DNA reads TGTGCCAGCACGGACAGGGAACAAGAGACCCAGTACTTC.

This clonotype has more than one count but fewer than ten. The rearrangement uses TRBV30 and TRBJ1-1, with 8 nucleotides matching TRBD1. J lost 5 bases, V lost 2 bases, and 4 bases had no gene match. The CDR3 runs to 13 residues. The germline gives CDR1 GTSNPN, CDR2 SVGIG (reference sequence). The CDR3 protein is CAWSPQGGTEAFF. The CDR3 DNA reads TGTGCCTGGAGTCCACAGGGGGGGACTGAAGCTTTCTTT.

In regard to this clonotype: A single base separates this from a much larger clone, so it may be a read error. The genes are TRBV7-9 and TRBJ1-1; TRBD1 is a possible D gene (6 bases). CDR1 is SEHNR, CDR2 FQNEAQ, per germline (reference sequence). CDR3 length: 12 residues. Trimming took 5 bases from V and 4 from J, leaving 8 bases between them. CDR3 coding DNA: TGTGCCAGCAGCAGGGGGGCCACTGAAGCTTTCTTT. Its translation: CASSRGATEAFF. Looking up the rest from reference TRBV7-9 and TRBJ1-1 gives the full variable domain: DTGVSQNPRHKITKRGQNVTFRCDPISEHNRLYWYRQTLGQGPEFLTYFQNEAQLEKSRLLSDRFSAERPKGSFSTLEIQRTEQGDSAMYLCASSRGATEAFFGQGTRLTVV.

The V and J genes are TRBV11-2 and TRBJ1-1; TRBD1 is a possible D gene (6 bases). Germline CDR1 SGHAT, CDR2 FQNNGV. Deletions cut 4 bases from V and 6 bases from J, with 15 bases between. This CDR3 is built from 14 residues. In DNA form, the CDR3 reads TGTGCCAGCAGCTATAACAGGGCCCTTGCTGAAGCTTTCTTT. Translation gives CASSYNRALAEAFF.

The chain couples TRBV12-3 or TRBV12-4 to TRBJ1-4; the match to TRBD1 covers 9 bases. The CDR3 is made up of 17 amino acids. The V and J ends lost 3 bases and 8 bases, in that order; junction bases with no gene match: 13. The CDR3 spells CASSFSFWGTGYEKLFF. In DNA, the CDR3 is TGTGCCAGCAGTTTCTCGTTTTGGGGGACAGGGTACGAAAAACTGTTTTTT.

V usage is TRBV28 and J usage is TRBJ1-2, with TRBD1 as a possible D gene (5 bases). Germline V gene lookup returns CDR1 MDHEN and CDR2 SYDVKM. The CDR3 totals 15 residues. V was cut by 6 bases and J by 2 bases, with 16 bases left in between. The CDR3 DNA follows: TGTGCCAGCAGGACTCCCGGGACGGCGAACTATGGCTACACCTTC. Protein product: CASRTPGTANYGYTF.

The chain has TRBV12-3 or TRBV12-4 and TRBJ2-3; D unresolved. The CDR3 is 11 amino acids. V lost 6 bases to trimming and J lost 7 bases, with 8 bases between them. The CDR3 DNA reads TGTGCCAGCAGCCCCGCGCATACGCAGTATTTT. It encodes CASSPAHTQYF.

This clonotype was observed a handful of times. The rearrangement joins TRBV7-2 to TRBJ2-2; D could derive from TRBD1 or TRBD2 (6 bases each). CDR3 length: 16 residues. Between the trimmed V and J ends, which lost 7 bases and 11 bases, there was a span of 26 bases. CDR1 is SGHTA, CDR2 FQGNSA, per germline. CDR3 in amino acids: CASTNSRGGMGVELFF. The CDR3 nucleotides are TGTGCCAGCACCAACTCCAGGGGAGGTATGGGCGTAGAGCTGTTTTTT.

The V call is TRBV18, the J call TRBJ2-2; 13 nucleotides line up with TRBD2. The V gene end was trimmed by 6 bases and the J gene end by 3 bases; junction bases not matched to a gene: 10. There are 18 residues in the CDR3. Germline values: CDR1 KGHSH, CDR2 LQKENI. The DNA for the CDR3 is TGTGCCAGCTCTCCTATTGGACTAGCGGGGGATTACACCGGGGAGCTGTTTTTT. This gives the protein CASSPIGLAGDYTGELFF.

J is TRBJ1-1 and V is TRBV7-2, with D unresolved. The CDR3 runs 11 residues. The germline gives CDR1 SGHTA, CDR2 FQGNSA. Trimming left V 3 bases short and J 8 bases short, with 7 bases between. CDR3 nucleotides: TGTGCCAGCAGCTTGTCGGGGGAAGCTTTCTTT. Translated, it gives CASSLSGEAFF.

This clonotype has a handful of counts. The V and J genes are TRBV2 and TRBJ2-1; tentative D call: TRBD2 (6 bases). Between the trimmed V and J ends, which lost 5 bases and 4 bases, there was a span of 18 bases. The CDR3 loop spans 16 amino acids. Germline V gene lookup returns CDR1 SNHLY and CDR2 FYNNEI. CDR3 coding DNA: TGTGCCAGCAGTCTCATCCCCGGCGGGGTATACAATGAGCAGTTCTTC. Translated, it gives CASSLIPGGVYNEQFF.

The V call is TRBV20-1, the J call TRBJ2-7; 7 bases line up with TRBD2. The germline gives CDR1 DFQATT, CDR2 SNEGSKA (reference sequence). The CDR3 is 15 residues long. The V gene end was trimmed by 1 base and the J gene end by 7 bases; junction bases not matched to a gene: 13. The CDR3 sequence: CSARVGASGRMEQYF. DNA of the CDR3: TGCAGTGCTAGAGTGGGAGCTAGCGGCCGTATGGAGCAGTACTTC.